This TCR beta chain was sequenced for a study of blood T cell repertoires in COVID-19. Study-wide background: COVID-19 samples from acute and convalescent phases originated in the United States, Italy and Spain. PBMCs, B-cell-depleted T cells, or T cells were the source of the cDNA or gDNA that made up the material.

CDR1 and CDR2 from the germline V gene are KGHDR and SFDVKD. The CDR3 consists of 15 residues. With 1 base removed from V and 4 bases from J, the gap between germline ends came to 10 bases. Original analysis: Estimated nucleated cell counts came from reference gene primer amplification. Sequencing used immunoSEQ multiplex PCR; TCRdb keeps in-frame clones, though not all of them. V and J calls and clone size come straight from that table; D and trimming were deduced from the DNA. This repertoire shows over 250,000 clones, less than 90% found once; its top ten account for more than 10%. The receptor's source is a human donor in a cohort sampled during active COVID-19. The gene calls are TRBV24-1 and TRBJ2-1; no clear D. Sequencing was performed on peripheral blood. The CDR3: CATSDFSKSYNEQFF. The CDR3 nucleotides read TGTGCCACCAGTGATTTCAGTAAGTCTTACAATGAGCAGTTCTTC.